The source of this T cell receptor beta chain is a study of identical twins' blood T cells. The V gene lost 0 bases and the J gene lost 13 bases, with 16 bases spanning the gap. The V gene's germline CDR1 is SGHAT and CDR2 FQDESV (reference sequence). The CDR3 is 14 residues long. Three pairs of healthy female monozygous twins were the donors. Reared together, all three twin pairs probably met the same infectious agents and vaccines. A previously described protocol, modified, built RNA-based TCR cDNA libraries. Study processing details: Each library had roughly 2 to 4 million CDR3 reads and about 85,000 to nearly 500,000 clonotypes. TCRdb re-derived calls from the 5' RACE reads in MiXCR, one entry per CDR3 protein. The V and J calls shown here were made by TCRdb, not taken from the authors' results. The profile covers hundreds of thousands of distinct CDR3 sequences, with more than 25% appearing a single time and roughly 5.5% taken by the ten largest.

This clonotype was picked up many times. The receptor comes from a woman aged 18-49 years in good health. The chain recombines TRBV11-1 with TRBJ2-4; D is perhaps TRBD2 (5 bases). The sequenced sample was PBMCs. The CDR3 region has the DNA TGTGCCAGCAGCTTAGCGGGTGTAGGTGGACTCCAGTACTTC. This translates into CASSLAGVGGLQYF.